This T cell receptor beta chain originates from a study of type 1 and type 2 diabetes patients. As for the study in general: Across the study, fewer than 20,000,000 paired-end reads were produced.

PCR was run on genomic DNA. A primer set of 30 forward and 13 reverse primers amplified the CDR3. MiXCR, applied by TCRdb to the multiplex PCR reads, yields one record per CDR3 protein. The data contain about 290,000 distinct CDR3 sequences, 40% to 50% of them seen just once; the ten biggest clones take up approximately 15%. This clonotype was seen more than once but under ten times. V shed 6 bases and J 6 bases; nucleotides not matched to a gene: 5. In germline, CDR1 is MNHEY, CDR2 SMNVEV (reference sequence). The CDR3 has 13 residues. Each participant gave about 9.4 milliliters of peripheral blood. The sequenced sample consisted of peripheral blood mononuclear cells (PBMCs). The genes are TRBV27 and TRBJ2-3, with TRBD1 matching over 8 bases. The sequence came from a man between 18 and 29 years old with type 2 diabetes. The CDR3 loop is CASRTGAVDTQYF. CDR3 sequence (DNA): TGTGCCAGCAGGACAGGGGCCGTCGATACGCAGTATTTT.